Below, one T cell receptor (beta chain) is given with its context. The CDR3 totals 16 residues. The trim removed 3 bases at V and 7 bases at J, leaving 11 bases unmatched. Germline CDR1 SGDLS, CDR2 YYNGEE. This sample is part of a study of technical replicates of blood from four donors. Assay used: immunoSEQ multiplex PCR; TCRdb lists only in-frame clones, some missing. The sample has about 100,000 clones, approximately 95% seen once; the top ten hold around 0.35%. The receptor was isolated from a human donor in good health. Sequencing was performed on T cells isolated from PBMCs. The V and J genes are TRBV9 and TRBJ2-7; 12 nucleotides align to TRBD2. In nucleotides, the CDR3 is TGTGCCAGCAGCGCCCCTTCTAGCGGGAGGGCCGGGGAGCAGTACTTC. Its protein is CASSAPSSGRAGEQYF.